Below are 14 T cell receptor beta chains sequenced from a single sample in a study of blood T cell repertoires in COVID-19. The method was immunoSEQ multiplex PCR; TCRdb's version includes in-frame clones alone and lacks a portion of them. This table holds tens of thousands of clones, about 89% found once. Sequenced: peripheral blood. These receptors all come from a human donor with acute or convalescent COVID-19. The donor label of this sample is uncertain.

The chain uses TRBV5-4 and TRBJ1-1; D gene ambiguous. This CDR3 contains 16 residues. From germline, CDR1 is SGHNT and CDR2 YYREEE (reference sequence). Trimming took off 0 bases at V and 0 bases at J, with 12 bases between the two ends. Here the CDR3 reads CASSLGSNSLNTEAFF. In nucleotides, the CDR3 is TGTGCCAGCAGCTTGGGATCAAACAGTTTGAACACTGAAGCTTTCTTT.

The count of this clone is one. The chain carries TRBV7-9 and TRBJ2-5; 8 bases line up with TRBD1. V lost 5 bases and J lost 3; bases outside the gene matches: 5. The CDR3 has 14 residues. In germline, CDR1 is SEHNR, CDR2 FQNEAQ (reference sequence). The CDR3 sequence: CASSPTTGEETQYF. CDR3 nucleotide sequence: TGTGCCAGCAGCCCGACGACAGGGGAAGAGACCCAGTACTTC.

V and J are TRBV10-1 and TRBJ2-3, with D maybe TRBD2 (7 bases). This CDR3 spans 14 amino acids. The V end was cut by 8 bases, the J end by 4 bases, with 16 bases between. Germline lookup yields CDR1 WNHNN and CDR2 SYGVQD (reference sequence). CDR3: CASGTGGPADTQYF. The DNA for the CDR3 is TGCGCCAGCGGGACGGGGGGCCCTGCAGATACGCAGTATTTT.

The V call is TRBV4-1, the J call TRBJ2-1; 9 bases match TRBD2. Germline CDR1 reads MGHRA; CDR2 reads YSYEKL. The CDR3 covers 18 residues. V shed 4 bases and J 8 bases; nucleotides not matched to a gene: 18. CDR3 sequence reads: CASSLEDLGAGGPYEQFF. The DNA for the CDR3 is TGCGCCAGCAGCCTAGAAGACCTTGGGGCGGGGGGGCCGTATGAGCAGTTCTTC.

The rearrangement joins TRBV6-5 to TRBJ1-2, with D maybe TRBD1 (5 bases). This CDR3 contains 12 residues. CDR1 MNHEY and CDR2 SVGAGI come from the germline V gene. With 7 bases removed from V and 6 bases from J, the gap between germline ends came to 12 bases. The CDR3, as DNA: TGTGCCAGCACCGGCAGGGCCCATGGCTACACCTTC. It translates to CASTGRAHGYTF.

The chain is built from TRBV11-3 and TRBJ2-7; no definite D call. Trimming left V 0 bases short and J 2 bases short, with 5 bases between. Germline loops: CDR1 SGHNT, CDR2 YENEEA. This CDR3 contains 13 residues. This chain's CDR3 is CASSLEQTYEQYF. As DNA, the CDR3 is TGTGCCAGCAGCTTAGAGCAGACCTACGAGCAGTACTTC.

This clone was detected once. The chain combines TRBV5-1 with TRBJ1-1; no definite D call. Germline assignment: CDR1 SGHRS and CDR2 YFSETQ. This CDR3 comprises 15 residues. Trimming took 0 bases from V and 1 from J, leaving 10 bases between them. The CDR3 region is CASSLVVDKNTEAFF. The CDR3 nucleotides are TGCGCCAGCAGCTTGGTTGTAGACAAGAACACTGAAGCTTTCTTT.

The chain couples TRBV4-3 to TRBJ1-1; a weak D match, TRBD1 (5 bases). This CDR3 has 14 residues. CDR1 is LGHNA, CDR2 YSLEER, per germline. Trimming shortened V by 3 bases and J by 1 base, and 9 bases separated the two germline ends. The CDR3 loop is CASSHFGQNTEAFF. CDR3 sequence (DNA): TGCGCCAGCAGCCACTTCGGACAGAACACTGAAGCTTTCTTT.

The rearrangement uses TRBV5-1 and TRBJ1-4; D possibly corresponds to TRBD1 (5 bases). The germline V and J ends were trimmed by 3 bases and 2 bases, with 8 bases remaining between them. The CDR3 consists of 14 residues. Looked up from germline, CDR1 is SGHRS and CDR2 is YFSETQ. CDR3 sequence (DNA): TGCGCCAGCAGCTCGGAGGGGACTAATGAAAAACTGTTTTTT. Translation gives CASSSEGTNEKLFF.

V usage is TRBV5-1 and J usage is TRBJ1-2, with 7 bases fitting TRBD1. Germline CDR1 reads SGHRS; CDR2 reads YFSETQ. V was pared by 4 bases and J by 2 bases, with 5 bases of the junction left unmatched. This CDR3 has 14 residues. CDR3 region: CASSVEGQNYGYTF. In DNA, the CDR3 is TGCGCCAGCAGCGTGGAGGGACAGAACTATGGCTACACCTTC. Complete variable domain (other parts from reference TRBV5-1 and TRBJ1-2): KAGVTQTPRYLIKTRGQQVTLSCSPISGHRSVSWYQQTPGQGLQFLFEYFSETQRNKGNFPGRFSGRQFSNSRSEMNVSTLELGDSALYLCASSVEGQNYGYTFGSGTRLTVV.

J is TRBJ1-5 and V is TRBV2; 7 bases are shared with TRBD1. The CDR3 loop spans 16 amino acids. V lost 5 bases, J lost 5 bases, and 12 bases stayed unmatched. From germline, CDR1 is SNHLY and CDR2 FYNNEI. In DNA form, the CDR3 reads TGTGCCAGCAGTCCCTCGATCAGGGGGATGTATCAGCCCCAGCATTTT. This gives the protein CASSPSIRGMYQPQHF. The complete variable domain, with remaining parts taken from reference TRBV2 and TRBJ1-5, reads EPEVTQTPSHQVTQMGQEVILRCVPISNHLYFYWYRQILGQKVEFLVSFYNNEISEKSEIFDDQFSVERPDGSNFTLKIRSTKLEDSAMYFCASSPSIRGMYQPQHFGDGTRLSIL.

The genes are TRBV11-2 and TRBJ1-5, with unresolved D. V was clipped by 5 bases and J by 7 bases, with 18 bases between them. Germline V lookup: CDR1 SGHAT, CDR2 FQNNGV. This CDR3 is 15 amino acids long. CDR3 sequence (DNA): TGTGCCAGCAGCCCTGACCCGGGGTCGGGGCAGCCCCAGCATTTT. This translates into CASSPDPGSGQPQHF.

The DNA of the CDR3 is TGTGCCAGCAGCTTGCTCAGTCAGCCCCAGCATTTT. This codes for CASSLLSQPQHF. The chain couples TRBV5-6 to TRBJ1-5; D is uncertain. The germline V gene has CDR1 SGHDT and CDR2 YYEEEE. Deletions cut 1 base from V and 6 bases from J, with 5 bases between. The CDR3 has 12 residues.

The CDR3 is CASSPTGTGVSVQYF. CDR3 nucleotide sequence: TGTGCCAGCAGTCCTACCGGGACAGGGGTGAGTGTGCAGTACTTC. V usage is TRBV5-6 and J usage is TRBJ2-7, with 10 bases lining up with TRBD1. Germline loops: CDR1 SGHDT, CDR2 YYEEEE. V shed 5 bases and J 9 bases; nucleotides not matched to a gene: 14. The length of the CDR3 is 15 residues. The whole variable domain, remainder taken from reference TRBV5-6 and TRBJ2-7, is DAGVTQSPTHLIKTRGQQVTLRCSPKSGHDTVSWYQQALGQGPQFIFQYYEEEERQRGNFPDRFSGHQFPNYSSELNVNALLLGDSALYLCASSPTGTGVSVQYFGPGTRLTVT.